This passage covers 27 T cell receptor beta chains from one sample sequenced in a study of T-cell reconstitution after alpha-beta-depleted transplantation in children (dated by TCRdb to the mid-2010s). Preparation of the library involved PCR. TCRdb names Illumina HiSeq 2500 as the instrument used. TCR libraries were prepared with molecular barcoding, using unique molecular identifiers to normalize TCRbeta repertoire quantification. TCRdb cleaned the public reads at Q25 with fastp, built clones with MiXCR and kept in-frame beta chains. Merged by CDR3 protein, the rows form single entries marked with the most common genes and DNA. This sample comprises about 600,000 distinct CDR3 sequences, around 23% of them detected only once. Together, the top ten hold roughly 15% of the sample. The sample's treatment or condition label is to be understood as: allogeneic hematopoietic cell transplantation with graft depleted of TCRalphabeta T cells and CD19 B cells.

This sample comprised PBMCs, mostly from graft donor cells, obtained 360 days after TCRalphabeta/CD19-depleted stem cell transplant. These receptors were collected from a boy in the first two years of life who had a stem cell transplant for acute myeloid leukemia, so the T cells may come from the graft donor.

This clonotype has a count of ten or more. The chain links TRBV29-1 to TRBJ2-1; TRBD1 matches at 7 bases. The CDR3 loop spans 13 amino acids. Germline trimming cut 7 bases from V and 7 bases from J; bases unmatched to any gene: 10. Germline CDR1 SQVTM, CDR2 ANQGSEA. Written as DNA, the CDR3 is TGCAGCGCGTTCCGGGACAGAGGGAATGAGCAGTTCTTC. Its protein is CSAFRDRGNEQFF.

The chain has TRBV20-1 and TRBJ1-5, with D possibly matching TRBD1 (5 bases). This CDR3 has 15 amino acids. CDR1 and CDR2 (germline): DFQATT, SNEGSKA (reference sequence). V dropped 1 base and J dropped 1 base, with 11 bases sitting between them. The CDR3 sequence is CSARAAWGSNQPQHF. The CDR3 coding sequence is TGCAGTGCTAGAGCCGCTTGGGGGAGCAATCAGCCCCAGCATTTT.

The V gene is TRBV7-9, the J gene TRBJ2-7; D is unresolved. CDR1 SEHNR and CDR2 FQNEAQ come from the germline V gene (reference sequence). The CDR3 runs to 14 residues. The V end was cut by 5 bases, the J end by 2 bases, with 13 bases between. The CDR3, as DNA: TGTGCCAGCAGCACGGGCCAAGGGCCCTACGAGCAGTACTTC. Its protein product is CASSTGQGPYEQYF.

This clonotype was seen at least ten times. In nucleotides, the CDR3 is TGCAGCGTTACCCGGGACAGGGGGGCTTTCTTT. Amino acids: CSVTRDRGAFF. This sequence joins TRBV29-1 and TRBJ1-1, with TRBD1 matching 11 bases. V lost 5 bases, J lost 11 bases, and 4 bases stayed unmatched. The CDR3 is made up of 11 amino acids. Germline V gene lookup returns CDR1 SQVTM and CDR2 ANQGSEA.

V gene TRBV20-1 combines with J gene TRBJ2-5, with D maybe TRBD1 (6 bases). With 4 bases removed from V and 5 bases from J, the gap between germline ends came to 11 bases. The CDR3 has 12 amino acids. The germline V gene encodes CDR1 DFQATT and CDR2 SNEGSKA (reference sequence). CDR3 nucleotides: TGCAGTGCTAATAACAGGGTTGAGACCCAGTACTTC. It translates to CSANNRVETQYF.

This clonotype was seen at least ten times. This chain uses TRBV20-1 with TRBJ2-5; D gene uncertain. This CDR3 is 13 amino acids long. Trimming removed 0 bases from V and 7 bases from J, with 12 bases in between. Germline V gene lookup returns CDR1 DFQATT and CDR2 SNEGSKA (reference sequence). The CDR3 sequence is CSARELGRVTQYF. CDR3 in DNA: TGCAGTGCTAGAGAACTTGGACGGGTGACCCAGTACTTC.

This clonotype was counted once. This chain joins TRBV4-2 and TRBJ2-7, with D maybe TRBD2 (5 bases). The V end lost 8 bases, the J end lost 2 bases, and 10 bases lay between the germline ends. The CDR3 runs 12 residues. From germline, CDR1 is LGHNA and CDR2 YNFKEQ. The DNA of the CDR3 is TGTGCCAGCCCCCTCGGGACCTACGAGCAGTACGTC. This sequence encodes CASPLGTYEQYV.

The V call is TRBV7-6, the J call TRBJ1-2, with TRBD1 as a possible D gene (6 bases). Per germline, CDR1 SGHVS and CDR2 FNYEAQ. This CDR3 comprises 12 residues. V dropped 4 bases and J dropped 3 bases, with 6 bases sitting between them. The CDR3 DNA follows: TGTGCCAGCAGCTCAGGGGACTATGGCTACACCTTC. Protein product: CASSSGDYGYTF.

The CDR3 is CASSIGANEKLFF. The CDR3 coding sequence is TGTGCCAGCAGTATCGGAGCTAATGAAAAACTGTTTTTT. The chain couples TRBV2 to TRBJ1-4, with D unresolved. The CDR3 length is 13 residues. V lost 5 bases and J 3 bases, leaving 7 bases between the germline ends. Germline V gene lookup returns CDR1 SNHLY and CDR2 FYNNEI.

V usage is TRBV20-1 and J usage is TRBJ2-7; possible D gene TRBD1, 5 bases. Trimming took 5 bases from V and 2 from J, leaving 10 bases between them. Germline V gene data show CDR1 as DFQATT and CDR2 as SNEGSKA (reference sequence). The CDR3 runs to 12 residues. The CDR3: CSAGAQAYEQYF. The DNA for the CDR3 is TGCAGTGCTGGGGCCCAAGCCTACGAGCAGTACTTC.

This clonotype was observed a handful of times. This rearrangement joins TRBV11-1 to TRBJ2-1; the D gene is possibly TRBD1 (6 bases). The CDR3 consists of 18 residues. Trimming took off 0 bases at V and 5 bases at J, with 20 bases between the two ends. Per germline, CDR1 SGHAT and CDR2 FQDESV (reference sequence). CDR3 coding DNA: TGTGCCAGCAGCTTAGCGCGGACAAGGGACAACCTAGACAATGAGCAGTTCTTC. Its translation is CASSLARTRDNLDNEQFF.

V usage is TRBV7-9 and J usage is TRBJ2-7; D perhaps matches TRBD1 (6 bases). Germline V lookup: CDR1 SEHNR, CDR2 FQNEAQ (reference sequence). The CDR3 totals 14 residues. V lost 1 base and J lost 4, with 11 bases in between. CDR3 sequence: CASSLVAGTYEQYF. The CDR3 DNA follows: TGTGCCAGCAGCTTAGTGGCAGGGACATACGAGCAGTACTTC.

This clonotype turned up a few times. The chain employs TRBV4-3 and TRBJ2-1; 8 nucleotides agree with TRBD2. Per germline, CDR1 LGHNA and CDR2 YSLEER. Trimming removed 0 bases from V and 8 bases from J; junction bases left unmatched: 18. The CDR3 spans 19 residues. The CDR3 sequence is CASSQETSVAGPRVDEQFF. The CDR3 nucleotides are TGCGCCAGCAGCCAAGAGACATCCGTAGCGGGGCCCCGGGTTGATGAGCAGTTCTTC.

This clonotype was picked up many times. The chain uses TRBV27 and TRBJ2-3; 8 bases map to TRBD2. The germline V gene encodes CDR1 MNHEY and CDR2 SMNVEV (reference sequence). This CDR3 has 16 residues. The ends lost 1 base at V and 3 bases at J; junction bases unmatched: 6. CDR3 coding DNA: TGTGCCAGCAGTTTATTGGTAGCGGGGATGACAGATACGCAGTATTTT. As protein: CASSLLVAGMTDTQYF.

V and J are TRBV12-3 or TRBV12-4 and TRBJ2-3; 12 bases align to TRBD2. This CDR3 has 17 residues. V lost 2 bases and J lost 5; bases outside the gene matches: 8. The CDR3 is CASSLLAGGKPLDTQYF. The CDR3 nucleotides are TGTGCCAGCAGTTTACTAGCGGGGGGGAAGCCCCTAGATACGCAGTATTTT.

This clonotype appeared a few times. CDR3 sequence (DNA): TGTGCCAGCAGCATAAAAGACGCGTCACCCCTCCACTTT. This sequence encodes CASSIKDASPLHF. This chain connects TRBV7-2 to TRBJ1-6; D is unresolved. The CDR3 sequence is 13 residues long. V was clipped by 5 bases and J by 10 bases, with 12 bases between them. Per germline, CDR1 SGHTA and CDR2 FQGNSA.

The sample holds many counts of this clonotype. The chain is built from TRBV29-1 and TRBJ2-3; no clear D. The ends were cut back, 6 bases at V and 6 bases at J, with 10 bases in the middle. The CDR3 has 11 residues. Germline loops: CDR1 SQVTM, CDR2 ANQGSEA. CDR3 nucleotide sequence: TGCAGCGTGATCGGGTCCGATACGCAGTATTTT. It specifies CSVIGSDTQYF.

Only a few counts were recorded for this clonotype. V and J are TRBV6-5 and TRBJ2-7; 9 nucleotides agree with TRBD1. The junction had 5 bases not matched to a gene; V was cut back by 2 bases and J by 3 bases. The length of the CDR3 is 15 residues. Germline assignment: CDR1 MNHEY and CDR2 SVGAGI. The CDR3 DNA reads TGTGCCAGCAGTTACGTGGGGACAGGGTACTACGAGCAGTACTTC. Translation gives CASSYVGTGYYEQYF.

Concerning this clonotype itself: The CDR3 does not end in the conserved phenylalanine or tryptophan, so this is likely a read error. This chain joins TRBV29-1 and TRBJ1-3, with D possibly TRBD1 on 6 matching bases. The CDR3 runs to 15 residues. With 6 bases removed from V and 3 bases from J, the gap between germline ends came to 18 bases. CDR1 SQVTM and CDR2 ANQGSEA come from the germline V gene. CDR3 protein: CSVGERGARGNTIYC. The CDR3 nucleotides are TGCAGCGTCGGCGAACGGGGGGCGCGTGGAAACACCATATATTGT.

This clonotype was detected a few times. The rearrangement links TRBV10-3 to TRBJ2-1; D is unclear. V was trimmed by 6 bases and J by 1 base, leaving 7 bases between them. This CDR3 is 13 amino acids long. Germline CDR1 reads ENHRY; CDR2 reads SYGVKD. The CDR3 loop reads CAISPTSYNEQFF. CDR3 DNA: TGTGCCATCAGCCCGACATCCTACAATGAGCAGTTCTTC.

Many counts were recorded for this clonotype. This rearrangement joins TRBV3-1 to TRBJ2-7; 8 bases line up with TRBD1. The CDR3 spans 14 residues. Trimming at V came to 3 bases and at J to 5 bases, leaving 6 bases not matched to a gene. Germline-derived CDR1 and CDR2 are LGHDT and YNNKEL (reference sequence). The CDR3 is CASSQADRANEQYV. DNA of the CDR3: TGTGCCAGCAGCCAGGCGGACAGGGCAAACGAGCAGTACGTC.

The chain joins TRBV7-2 to TRBJ2-1; 7 nucleotides line up with TRBD1. The V gene's germline CDR1 is SGHTA and CDR2 FQGNSA. V dropped 6 bases and J dropped 6; count of bases not matched to a gene: 8. The CDR3 is 14 residues long. CDR3 residues: CASSPGTASNEQFF. DNA for the CDR3: TGTGCCAGCAGTCCAGGGACAGCCAGCAATGAGCAGTTCTTC.

CDR3 sequence: CASSQFEGQGMYQETQYF. CDR3 coding DNA: TGTGCCAGCAGCCAATTCGAGGGGCAGGGTATGTACCAAGAGACCCAGTACTTC. The rearrangement joins TRBV3-1 to TRBJ2-5, with D tentatively TRBD1 or TRBD2 (5 bases each). Germline assignment: CDR1 LGHDT and CDR2 YNNKEL (reference sequence). Trimming removed 2 bases at V and 0 bases at J, with 19 bases between. There are 18 residues in the CDR3.

This clonotype was seen many times. The rearrangement uses TRBV11-3 and TRBJ2-7; 8 bases map to TRBD1. CDR1 is SGHNT and CDR2 is YENEEA in the germline V gene. The CDR3 contains 17 residues. Losses at the gene ends were 5 bases for V and 2 bases for J; bases not matched to a gene: 14. CDR3 amino acids: CASSGWTGRLLTYEQYF. The CDR3 coding sequence is TGTGCCAGCAGCGGCTGGACAGGGAGGCTTCTTACCTACGAGCAGTACTTC.

The chain links TRBV28 to TRBJ2-5; D might be TRBD2 (7 bases). Looked up from germline, CDR1 is MDHEN and CDR2 is SYDVKM. V was pared by 4 bases and J by 5 bases, with 23 bases between. The CDR3 has 17 residues. CDR3 sequence (DNA): TGTGCCAGCAGTTCCCTCCCGGGGGGCGCTTTTAGGGAGACCCAGTACTTC. It specifies CASSSLPGGAFRETQYF.

This clonotype was detected once. A much larger clone differs from this one at a single base, so this may be a read error. The gene calls are TRBV27 and TRBJ2-1; D gene ambiguous. Per germline, CDR1 MNHEY and CDR2 SMNVEV (reference sequence). The CDR3 is 15 amino acids. CDR3 protein: CASSLAGSLYNEKFF. CDR3 DNA sequence: TGTGCCAGCAGTTTGGCAGGTTCTCTCTACAATGAGAAGTTCTTC.

J is TRBJ2-1 and V is TRBV4-3; D possibly corresponds to TRBD1 (6 bases). Germline V lookup: CDR1 LGHNA, CDR2 YSLEER. CDR3 length equals 13 residues. V lost 0 bases and J lost 8, with 8 bases in between. DNA of the CDR3: TGCGCCAGCAGCCAAGACAGGGGACATGAGCAGTTCTTC. It encodes CASSQDRGHEQFF.